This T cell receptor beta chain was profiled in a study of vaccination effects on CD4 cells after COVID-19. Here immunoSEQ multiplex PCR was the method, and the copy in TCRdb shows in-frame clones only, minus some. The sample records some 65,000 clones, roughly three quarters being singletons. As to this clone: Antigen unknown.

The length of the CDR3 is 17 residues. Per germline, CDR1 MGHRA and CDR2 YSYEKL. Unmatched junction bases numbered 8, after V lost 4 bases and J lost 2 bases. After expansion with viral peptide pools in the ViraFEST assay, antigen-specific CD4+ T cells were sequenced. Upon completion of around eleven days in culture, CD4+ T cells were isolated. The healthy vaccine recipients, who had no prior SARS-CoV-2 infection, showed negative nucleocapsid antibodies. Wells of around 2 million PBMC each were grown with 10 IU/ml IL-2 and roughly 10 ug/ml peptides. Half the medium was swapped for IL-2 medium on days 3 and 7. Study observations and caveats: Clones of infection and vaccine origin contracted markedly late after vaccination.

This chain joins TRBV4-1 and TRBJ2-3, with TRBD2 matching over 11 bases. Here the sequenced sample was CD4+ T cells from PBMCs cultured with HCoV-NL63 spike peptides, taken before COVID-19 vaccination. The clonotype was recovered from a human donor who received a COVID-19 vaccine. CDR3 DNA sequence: TGCGCCAGCAGCCGCCAAGGGACTAGCGGTTACACAGATACGCAGTATTTT. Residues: CASSRQGTSGYTDTQYF.